The entry below describes one T cell receptor beta chain. Antigen unknown. These data belong to a study of vaccination effects on CD4 cells after COVID-19. Viral peptide pools were used in the ViraFEST assay to expand antigen-specific CD4+ T cells, and sequencing came afterward. Culture proceeded for nine to eleven days, and CD4+ T cells were then isolated. Each participant received a vaccine that was either BNT162b2 or mRNA-1273, given as two doses. After around 2.2 million PBMC were placed in each well, they were cultured with approximately 9.1 IU/ml IL-2 and approximately 9.4 ug/ml peptides. Libraries were prepared by immunoSEQ multiplex PCR; TCRdb keeps only in-frame clonotypes and omits some of them. The profile covers over 60,000 clones, with 70% to 75% appearing a single time and about 1.6% taken by the ten largest. This receptor was taken from a human donor who received a COVID-19 vaccine. Sequencing was performed on CD4+ T cells from PBMCs cultured with HCoV-229E spike peptides, taken after COVID-19 vaccination.

The CDR3 region has the DNA TGCGCCAGCAGAGACCGGCGGGGGACAGATACGCAGTATTTT. This encodes CASRDRRGTDTQYF. The chain couples TRBV5-1 to TRBJ2-3, with TRBD2 matching over 7 bases. The V gene's germline CDR1 is SGHRS and CDR2 YFSETQ. Trimming removed 5 bases from V and 3 bases from J; junction bases left unmatched: 6. The CDR3 has 14 residues.